Given below is one T cell receptor beta chain in context. The table came from immunoSEQ multiplex PCR; TCRdb's copy has only in-frame clones and leaves some out. The sample shows roughly 150,000 clones, approximately 90% of them seen only once. This entry is derived from a study of radiation and T cells in renal cell carcinoma. The time point denotes: baseline pretreatment blood. Treatment specified: 15 Gy SBRT to primary tumor, nephrectomy 4 weeks later. This renal cell carcinoma was of the clear cell type. V lost 0 bases, J lost 8 bases, and 11 bases lay in between. The germline V gene has CDR1 WSHSY and CDR2 SAAADI. This CDR3 spans 15 amino acids.

The sample was blood, taken from a patient whose treatment included radiotherapy and nephrectomy. The chain recombines TRBV10-2 with TRBJ1-6; the D gene is possibly TRBD1 (6 bases). The TCR originated in a woman between 65 and 79 years old with renal cell carcinoma. The CDR3 loop is CASSESVQGYSPLHF. The CDR3 nucleotides are TGCGCCAGCAGTGAGTCGGTCCAGGGGTATTCACCCCTCCACTTT.